This passage covers 22 T cell receptor beta chains from one sample sequenced in a study of post-analysis software for immune sequencing data. Their specific antigens are unknown. Study-wide results and limits: The study found TRBV5-6, TRBV5-1 and TRBV20-1 among 4 or 5 TRBV segments more frequent in patients than controls.

Unique molecular identifiers were built into the TCR beta cDNA libraries. MiXCR, applied by TCRdb to the PCR reads, yields one record per CDR3 protein. Of a few hundred thousand distinct CDR3 sequences detected, about a third appear once; the ten largest clones hold under 15%. Sequenced material: blood. The source of these receptors is a girl under 18 with multiple sclerosis.

DNA of the CDR3: TGTGCCAGCCGTCACTACGGCGGGGGGGGCGTAGAGACCCAGTACTTC. Its translation: CASRHYGGGGVETQYF. V usage is TRBV28 and J usage is TRBJ2-7, with 9 bases aligning to TRBD2. The DNA end is more similar to TRBJ2-5, so the J call may be wrong. The germline gives CDR1 MDHEN, CDR2 SYDVKM. The length of the CDR3 is 16 residues.

The chain has TRBV5-5 and TRBJ1-1; D is uncertain. Germline loops: CDR1 SGHKS, CDR2 YYEKEE (reference sequence). The CDR3 sequence is 15 residues long. Trimming removed 2 bases from V and 3 bases from J, with 14 bases in between. In nucleotides, the CDR3 is TGTGCCAGCAGCTTCCTTTCGTGGGGAGACACTGAAGCTTTCTTT. This gives the protein CASSFLSWGDTEAFF.

The rearrangement joins TRBV12-3 or TRBV12-4 to TRBJ1-5, with TRBD1 as a possible D gene (5 bases). This CDR3 is 14 amino acids long. The germline V and J ends were trimmed by 2 bases and 6 bases, with 11 bases remaining between them. The CDR3, as DNA: TGTGCCAGCAGTTTATTGAGGGGACGTCAGCCCCAGCATTTT. Residues: CASSLLRGRQPQHF.

This clonotype was counted a few times. The chain recombines TRBV12-3 or TRBV12-4 with TRBJ1-4; TRBD1 matches at 8 bases. J was trimmed by 6 bases and V by 6 bases; bases with no gene match: 6. This CDR3 has 14 residues. CDR3 amino acids: CASRRTGFYEKLFF. CDR3 DNA: TGTGCCAGCAGGCGGACAGGGTTTTATGAAAAACTGTTTTTT.

The V and J genes are TRBV20-1 and TRBJ2-5; TRBD2 matches 10 bases. CDR1 is DFQATT and CDR2 is SNEGSKA in the germline V gene (reference sequence). The CDR3 spans 13 residues. The V gene end was trimmed by 6 bases and the J gene end by 11 bases; junction bases not matched to a gene: 12. CDR3 in amino acids: CSAHASGRSEQYF. CDR3 DNA sequence: TGCAGTGCACATGCTAGCGGGAGATCTGAGCAGTACTTC.

The V gene is TRBV28, the J gene TRBJ2-5, with D perhaps TRBD2 (6 bases). This CDR3 has 14 amino acids. The germline V and J ends were trimmed by 5 bases and 3 bases, with 13 bases remaining between them. Germline assignment: CDR1 MDHEN and CDR2 SYDVKM. The CDR3 spells CASSQDTGEETQYF. In nucleotides, the CDR3 is TGTGCCAGCAGTCAGGACACGGGGGAAGAGACCCAGTACTTC.

This clonotype has ten or more counts. The chain couples TRBV9 to TRBJ2-7; TRBD1 matches at 8 bases. CDR1 is SGDLS and CDR2 is YYNGEE in the germline V gene. The junction had 15 bases not matched to a gene; V was cut back by 5 bases and J by 2 bases. This CDR3 has 17 amino acids. In DNA, the CDR3 is TGTGCCAGCAGAACACTCTGGGGACAGGTCCCCCCCTACGAGCAGTACTTC. Amino acids: CASRTLWGQVPPYEQYF.

This clonotype was recorded a few times. The rearrangement uses TRBV12-3 or TRBV12-4 and TRBJ2-3; 8 bases match TRBD2. V trimming: 5 bases; J trimming: 2 bases; junction bases outside the gene matches: 9. The CDR3 has 16 amino acids. This chain's CDR3 is CASSPQGRGATDTQYF. CDR3 DNA sequence: TGTGCCAGCAGTCCCCAGGGGCGGGGGGCCACAGATACGCAGTATTTT.

The rearrangement uses TRBV7-8 and TRBJ2-1; 11 bases are a match to TRBD2. J gave up 6 bases and V 5 bases, and 6 bases lay outside the gene matches. In germline, CDR1 is SGHVS, CDR2 FQNEAQ. The CDR3 runs to 15 residues. The CDR3 sequence is CASSPTSGALNEQFF. CDR3 sequence (DNA): TGTGCCAGCAGCCCGACTAGCGGGGCCCTCAATGAGCAGTTCTTC. Drawing the rest from reference TRBV7-8 and TRBJ2-1, the complete variable domain is GAGVSQSPRYKVAKRGQDVALRCDPISGHVSLFWYQQALGQGPEFLTYFQNEAQLDKSGLPSDRFFAERPEGSVSTLKIQRTQQEDSAVYLCASSPTSGALNEQFFGPGTRLTVL.

The chain combines TRBV7-9 with TRBJ2-7, with a tentative D call TRBD1 (6 bases). Trimming stripped 6 bases from V and 5 bases from J, with 14 bases between. CDR1 and CDR2 (germline): SEHNR, FQNEAQ (reference sequence). The CDR3 has 13 amino acids. Written as DNA, the CDR3 is TGTGCCAGCAGGACCAGGGGCCTGGACGAGCAGTACTTC. Its protein is CASRTRGLDEQYF.

The V gene is TRBV11-2, the J gene TRBJ2-3, with 9 positions matching TRBD2. Germline-derived CDR1 and CDR2 are SGHAT and FQNNGV. The CDR3 contains 14 residues. V trimming: 6 bases; J trimming: 3 bases; junction bases outside the gene matches: 4. The CDR3 reads CASSTGLATDTQYF. CDR3 in DNA: TGTGCCAGCAGTACCGGACTAGCGACAGATACGCAGTATTTT.

This chain connects TRBV3-1 to TRBJ1-2; no reliable D call. The CDR3 runs 15 residues. The V end lost 4 bases, the J end lost 3 bases, and 15 bases lay between the germline ends. The germline V gene encodes CDR1 LGHDT and CDR2 YNNKEL (reference sequence). As DNA, the CDR3 is TGTGCCAGCAGCCCCCCAGGAGGAAATGACTATGGCTACACCTTC. Translated, it gives CASSPPGGNDYGYTF.

The chain joins TRBV7-2 to TRBJ2-1, with a weak D call TRBD2 (7 bases). The CDR3 totals 15 residues. From germline, CDR1 is SGHTA and CDR2 FQGNSA. V lost 2 bases, J lost 7 bases, and 15 bases lay in between. The CDR3 bases are TGTGCCAGCAGCTTAATGGGGGGGCCCGGGAATGAGCAGTTCTTC. This sequence encodes CASSLMGGPGNEQFF.

The chain uses TRBV4-3 and TRBJ2-7, with 7 nucleotides matching TRBD2. This CDR3 has 16 amino acids. The trim removed 2 bases at V and 5 bases at J, leaving 12 bases unmatched. CDR1 LGHNA and CDR2 YSLEER come from the germline V gene. CDR3 DNA: TGCGCCAGCAGCCAACCACACAGTAGCGGGCCCGACGAGCAGTACTTC. Residues: CASSQPHSSGPDEQYF.

The chain uses TRBV5-4 and TRBJ1-2; TRBD1 matches at 7 bases. The CDR3 contains 11 residues. Germline CDR1 SGHNT, CDR2 YYREEE (reference sequence). V dropped 4 bases and J dropped 10; count of bases not matched to a gene: 4. CDR3: CASSDRVAYTF. CDR3 sequence (DNA): TGTGCCAGCAGCGACAGGGTGGCCTACACCTTC.

The V gene is TRBV2, the J gene TRBJ2-5; 7 bases agree with TRBD1. The J call could be wrong; TRBJ2-7 is a better fit for the DNA end. CDR3 length equals 15 residues. Per germline, CDR1 SNHLY and CDR2 FYNNEI. The CDR3 DNA sequence: TGTGCCAGCAGGGACCCAGGGGGTGTGGGGAACGAGCAGTACTTC. Encoded protein: CASRDPGGVGNEQYF.

This clonotype was seen at least ten times. The CDR3 is CASSPLTGGYEQYF. The CDR3 DNA reads as TGTGCCAGCTCACCTTTGACAGGGGGCTACGAGCAGTACTTC. The genes are TRBV18 and TRBJ2-7, with 9 bases that match TRBD1. Unmatched junction bases numbered 3, after V lost 3 bases and J lost 3 bases. From germline, CDR1 is KGHSH and CDR2 LQKENI. The CDR3 is 14 amino acids.

The J gene is TRBJ2-3, the V gene TRBV7-9; TRBD1 is a possible D gene (6 bases). Germline lookup yields CDR1 SEHNR and CDR2 FQNEAQ (reference sequence). There are 15 residues in the CDR3. V was clipped by 0 bases and J by 1 base, with 8 bases between them. CDR3 amino acids: CASSLAGTRTDTQYF. The DNA of the CDR3 is TGTGCCAGCAGCTTAGCGGGGACACGCACAGATACGCAGTATTTT.

The chain uses TRBV6-1 and TRBJ1-1; D remains ambiguous. Between the trimmed V and J ends, which lost 6 bases and 3 bases, there was a span of 11 bases. The germline CDR1 and CDR2 sequences are MNHNS and SASEGT. This CDR3 has 13 amino acids. CDR3 coding DNA: TGTGCCAGCAGCCGTGTCGGGGACACTGAAGCTTTCTTT. Its protein is CASSRVGDTEAFF.

The chain links TRBV5-4 to TRBJ2-1; 14 bases are shared with TRBD2. The CDR3 has 16 residues. CDR1 and CDR2 (germline): SGHNT, YYREEE (reference sequence). V shed 10 bases, J shed 7 bases, and the junction held 13 bases outside the gene matches. This chain's CDR3 is CAVRLAGGQEVNEQFF. The CDR3, as DNA: TGTGCCGTAAGACTAGCGGGGGGGCAAGAGGTGAATGAGCAGTTCTTC.

The V call is TRBV7-2, the J call TRBJ2-4; the D call may be TRBD1 or TRBD2 (7 bases each). The CDR3 has 16 amino acids. CDR1 and CDR2 (germline): SGHTA, FQGNSA. Trimming left V 1 base short and J 5 bases short, with 15 bases between. This chain's CDR3 is CASSLEGAGRENIQYF. The DNA for the CDR3 is TGTGCCAGCAGCTTAGAGGGGGCAGGGAGGGAAAACATTCAGTACTTC.

This clonotype was observed a few times. V is TRBV7-9 and J is TRBJ1-4; 9 bases are a match to TRBD1. Trimming cost V 10 bases and J 6 bases; bases outside gene matches: 9. Germline CDR1 is SEHNR and CDR2 is FQNEAQ (reference sequence). CDR3 length: 14 amino acids. CDR3 protein: CATQQGAPDEKLFF. DNA for the CDR3: TGTGCCACCCAACAGGGGGCGCCGGATGAAAAACTGTTTTTT.